This passage covers 23 T cell receptor beta chains from one sample sequenced in a study of cytomegalovirus exposure and HLA in healthy donors. Amplification used 60 Vbeta primers and 13 Jbeta primers. Generated by immunoSEQ multiplex PCR, the TCRdb table keeps only in-frame clones and is missing some. Counted here are roughly 120,000 clones, 73% occurring once; the ten biggest clones make up approximately 4.8%. Sequenced sample: PBMCs. These receptors all come from a man in his sixties in good health and CMV-seropositive.

V is TRBV6-5 and J is TRBJ2-2; D gene unclear. The CDR3 runs to 14 residues. From germline, CDR1 is MNHEY and CDR2 SVGAGI. With 1 base removed from V and 3 bases from J, the gap between germline ends came to 6 bases. CDR3 in DNA: TGTGCCAGCAGTTACTTCAGTTACACCGGGGAGCTGTTTTTT. As protein: CASSYFSYTGELFF.

This clone was counted a few times. The rearrangement joins TRBV28 to TRBJ1-2; the D gene is possibly TRBD1 (5 bases). The CDR3 has 13 residues. Germline CDR1 MDHEN, CDR2 SYDVKM. Trimming took off 10 bases at V and 3 bases at J, with 15 bases between the two ends. In nucleotides, the CDR3 is TGTGCCACCCAACAGGTTAACGACTATGGCTACACCTTC. Translating gives CATQQVNDYGYTF.

The rearrangement joins TRBV6-5 to TRBJ1-2, with 7 nucleotides matching TRBD1. The CDR3 extends over 16 amino acids. V shed 5 bases and J 4 bases; nucleotides not matched to a gene: 13. The V gene's germline CDR1 is MNHEY and CDR2 SVGAGI. The CDR3 DNA reads TGTGCCAGCAGTAACTTCCACAGGGGTCTGGGCTATGGCTACACCTTC. It is translated as CASSNFHRGLGYGYTF.

This clone was found once. The chain couples TRBV10-3 to TRBJ1-2, with 7 bases lining up with TRBD1. The CDR3 is 14 residues long. The V and J ends lost 7 bases and 8 bases, in that order; junction bases with no gene match: 13. Germline values: CDR1 ENHRY, CDR2 SYGVKD. Here the CDR3 reads CAITTDRVREGYTF. The CDR3 DNA reads as TGTGCCATCACTACCGACAGGGTACGTGAAGGCTACACCTTC.

The gene calls are TRBV2 and TRBJ2-5; a weak D match, TRBD2 (6 bases). This CDR3 region has 13 residues. V lost 11 bases, J lost 5 bases, and 18 bases lay in between. Germline CDR1 and CDR2: SNHLY and FYNNEI. The chain's CDR3 is CAGSGPGRETQYF. The CDR3 coding sequence is TGTGCCGGCTCCGGGCCAGGGAGGGAGACCCAGTACTTC.

The V and J genes are TRBV5-4 and TRBJ1-5; 7 bases map to TRBD1. Per the germline V gene, CDR1 is SGHNT and CDR2 is YYREEE (reference sequence). The CDR3 length is 15 residues. V was pared by 4 bases and J by 1 base, with 5 bases of the junction left unmatched. The DNA of the CDR3 is TGTGCCAGCAGCCAGGGGGGAGTAAGCAATCAGCCCCAGCATTTT. Its protein is CASSQGGVSNQPQHF.

The chain has TRBV6-6 and TRBJ1-1; D call uncertain. The CDR3 sequence is 12 residues long. Germline CDR1 and CDR2: MNHNY and SVGAGI (reference sequence). V was trimmed by 6 bases and J by 1 base, leaving 6 bases between them. CDR3 DNA sequence: TGTGCCAGCAGCCCCCGGAACACTGAAGCTTTCTTT. This encodes CASSPRNTEAFF.

The V gene is TRBV6-1, the J gene TRBJ2-1, with 8 positions matching TRBD2. CDR1 is MNHNS, CDR2 SASEGT, per germline. J gave up 8 bases and V 8 bases, and 14 bases lay outside the gene matches. The CDR3 loop spans 15 amino acids. The CDR3 reads CASRDRGGFGDEQFF. The CDR3 DNA sequence: TGTGCCAGCCGGGACCGGGGGGGCTTCGGGGATGAGCAGTTCTTC.

This clone was counted once. This sequence joins TRBV9 and TRBJ2-7; the D gene is possibly TRBD2 (7 bases). The CDR3 is 14 amino acids. V lost 0 bases, J lost 2 bases, and 9 bases lay in between. The germline V gene encodes CDR1 SGDLS and CDR2 YYNGEE. The CDR3 loop is CASSVGGGPYEQYF. The CDR3 nucleotides read TGTGCCAGCAGCGTAGGGGGGGGGCCCTACGAGCAGTACTTC.

V and J are TRBV5-4 and TRBJ2-5; 7 positions match TRBD2. CDR1 and CDR2 from the germline V gene are SGHNT and YYREEE (reference sequence). The CDR3 runs 15 residues. Losses at the gene ends were 2 bases for V and 2 bases for J; bases not matched to a gene: 6. DNA for the CDR3: TGTGCCAGCAGCTTACCAGCGGGGCAACAAGAGACCCAGTACTTC. This translates into CASSLPAGQQETQYF.

Comments on this clone: At one end, the junction sequence differs from germline, possibly due to a read error. The chain links TRBV6-1 to TRBJ1-1; D is unclear. The CDR3 loop spans 12 amino acids. Germline CDR1 MNHNS, CDR2 SASEGT. The CDR3 nucleotides are TGTGCCAGCCGTGACAATAGTCCTGAAGCTTTCTTT. It encodes CASRDNSPEAFF.

The chain recombines TRBV30 with TRBJ2-5; D remains ambiguous. V lost 5 bases and J 5 bases, leaving 6 bases between the germline ends. Germline CDR1 is GTSNPN and CDR2 is SVGIG (reference sequence). The CDR3 runs 10 residues. CDR3 DNA sequence: TGTGCCTGGGCGAGGGAGACCCAGTACTTC. It yields the protein CAWARETQYF.

This clone was counted ten times or more. The chain couples TRBV5-4 to TRBJ2-3; 8 bases are a match to TRBD2. Looked up from germline, CDR1 is SGHNT and CDR2 is YYREEE (reference sequence). The V gene end was trimmed by 1 base and the J gene end by 5 bases; junction bases not matched to a gene: 6. This CDR3 has 15 residues. The CDR3 loop reads CASSLYTAGGDTQYF. The CDR3 region has the DNA TGTGCCAGCAGCTTGTATACGGCGGGGGGAGATACGCAGTATTTT.

Concerning this clone: The junction departs from the called germline gene at one end, perhaps through a read error. The chain links TRBV5-1 to TRBJ1-1; no clear D. Looked up from germline, CDR1 is SGHRS and CDR2 is YFSETQ. This CDR3 contains 15 residues. In DNA form, the CDR3 reads TGCGCCAGCAGCTTGGCGCCGGGAGCGAACGCTGAAGCTTTCTTT. The encoded protein is CASSLAPGANAEAFF.

The V gene is TRBV19, the J gene TRBJ1-4; 7 bases map to TRBD1. The V and J ends lost 6 bases and 10 bases, in that order; junction bases with no gene match: 11. Per germline, CDR1 LNHDA and CDR2 SQIVND (reference sequence). CDR3 size: 14 residues. CDR3 sequence (DNA): TGTGCCAGTAGCCCGGACAGGTTGGGCCGAAAACTGTTTTTT. This codes for CASSPDRLGRKLFF.

The chain uses TRBV27 and TRBJ2-3, with D possibly being TRBD1 (5 bases). V lost 5 bases and J lost 11, with 11 bases in between. Germline CDR1 is MNHEY and CDR2 is SMNVEV (reference sequence). The CDR3 is 11 amino acids. This chain's CDR3 is CASSQGRGQYF. In DNA form, the CDR3 reads TGTGCCAGCAGTCAGGGCCGCGGGCAGTATTTT.

This clone was seen only once. The genes are TRBV7-8 and TRBJ2-7; D possibly corresponds to TRBD1 (5 bases). The V and J ends lost 2 bases and 0 bases respectively, with 17 bases between them. CDR3 size: 17 residues. Germline V gene sequence: CDR1 SGHVS, CDR2 FQNEAQ. The CDR3, as DNA: TGTGCCAGCAGCTTAAGCGCAGGGTCCTACCCCTCCTACGAGCAGTACTTC. Translation: CASSLSAGSYPSYEQYF.

This chain links TRBV28 with TRBJ2-7; 7 bases are shared with TRBD1. The V gene end was trimmed by 3 bases and the J gene end by 6 bases; junction bases not matched to a gene: 11. The CDR3 is 15 amino acids. Germline loops: CDR1 MDHEN, CDR2 SYDVKM. The CDR3 bases are TGTGCCAGCAGTTTCAGGGACAGAGTATCCGGCGAGCAGTACTTC. Its translation is CASSFRDRVSGEQYF.

The chain employs TRBV5-1 and TRBJ2-2; 8 bases fit TRBD2. Trimming cost V 0 bases and J 4 bases; bases outside gene matches: 5. CDR3 length: 16 amino acids. Looked up from germline, CDR1 is SGHRS and CDR2 is YFSETQ. Here the CDR3 DNA reads TGCGCCAGCAGCTTGGGGCAGCGGGGGAGCACCGGGGAGCTGTTTTTT. Protein: CASSLGQRGSTGELFF.

The rearrangement joins TRBV18 to TRBJ2-5; D gene uncertain. Between the trimmed V and J ends, which lost 3 bases and 5 bases, there was a span of 10 bases. This CDR3 comprises 13 residues. Germline CDR1 reads KGHSH; CDR2 reads LQKENI. The CDR3 coding sequence is TGTGCCAGCTCACCGTATGTCGGGGAGACCCAGTACTTC. Protein: CASSPYVGETQYF.

V is TRBV4-1 and J is TRBJ2-1, with TRBD2 matching over 10 bases. Germline CDR1 and CDR2: MGHRA and YSYEKL. This CDR3 comprises 16 residues. Unmatched junction bases numbered 8, after V lost 0 bases and J lost 9 bases. The CDR3 sequence: CASSQEALLAGLEQFF. In nucleotides, the CDR3 is TGCGCCAGCAGCCAAGAGGCCCTACTAGCGGGGCTTGAGCAGTTCTTC.

This clone showed up just a few times. The chain employs TRBV5-1 and TRBJ2-5; TRBD2 agrees at 12 bases. The CDR3 sequence is 14 residues long. In germline, CDR1 is SGHRS, CDR2 YFSETQ. V was clipped by 4 bases and J by 2 bases; unmatched bases: 0. Written as DNA, the CDR3 is TGCGCCAGCAGCGGACTAGCGGGGCAAGAGACCCAGTACTTC. Translated, it gives CASSGLAGQETQYF.

J is TRBJ1-1 and V is TRBV28, with a tentative D call TRBD1 (6 bases). The V gene's germline CDR1 is MDHEN and CDR2 SYDVKM. CDR3 length: 14 residues. The V end lost 3 bases, the J end lost 4 bases, and 12 bases lay between the germline ends. CDR3 in amino acids: CASSFGQLSTEAFF. CDR3 bases: TGTGCCAGCAGTTTTGGACAGCTCAGCACTGAAGCTTTCTTT. The full variable domain, with the rest looked up from reference TRBV28 and TRBJ1-1, is DVKVTQSSRYLVKRTGEKVFLECVQDMDHENMFWYRQDPGLGLRLIYFSYDVKMKEKGDIPEGYSVSREKKERFSLILESASTNQTSMYLCASSFGQLSTEAFFGQGTRLTVV.